These T cell receptor beta chains were read from a single sample in a study of OX40 agonist ivuxolimab in advanced cancers. Sequencing was performed with immunoSEQ multiplex PCR; in TCRdb, only in-frame clones are kept and a portion is missing. The table has tens of thousands of clones, 88% seen once. Source: CD4+ or CD8+ T cells sorted from blood, taken in a trial of the OX40 agonist ivuxolimab. The receptors were gathered from an adult with an advanced solid tumor such as melanoma, head and neck, liver or kidney cancer. Both conserved end residues are part of each CDR3. D genes are given only for firm matches. Size values are once, few and many counts, or a class for expanded clones, and some rows have none.

V	J	size	D	DNA	CDR3
TRBV10-3	TRBJ2-1	-	TRBD2	TGTGCCATCAGTGAGTTGCGGGAGAATGAGCAGTTCTTC	CAISELRENEQFF
TRBV5-1	TRBJ1-2	-	TRBD1	TGCGCCAGCAGCCCGGACAGGGGGCTAATTGGCTACACCTTC	CASSPDRGLIGYTF
TRBV7-3	TRBJ2-7	-	-	TGTGCCAGCAGCCCCGGGAGAAGCTCCTACGAGCAGTACTTC	CASSPGRSSYEQYF
TRBV4-3	TRBJ2-2	-	-	TGCGCCAGCAGCCAGGGGGACCGGAACACCGGGGAGCTGTTTTTT	CASSQGDRNTGELFF
TRBV7-2	TRBJ2-5	-	TRBD2	TGTGCCAGCAGCCCACCGGGTAGCGGGGGACAAGAGACCCAGTACTTC	CASSPPGSGGQETQYF
TRBV18	TRBJ1-3	-	-	TGTGCCAGCTCACCTAATCCAGTGCGGGGTGGCTCTGGAAACACCATATATTTT	CASSPNPVRGGSGNTIYF
TRBV6-5	TRBJ1-1	-	-	TGTGCCAGCAGTTACCTCGGAACGGCCAACACTGAAGCTTTCTTT	CASSYLGTANTEAFF
TRBV5-5	TRBJ1-1	-	TRBD1	TGTGCCAGCACCTTAACCCGGGACAGGAACACTGAAGCTTTCTTT	CASTLTRDRNTEAFF
TRBV19	TRBJ1-1	-	-	TGTGCCAGTAGTCCCAGGCAAAGGACCAACGCTGAAGCTTTCTTT	CASSPRQRTNAEAFF
TRBV5-5	TRBJ1-5	-	-	TGTGCCAGCAGCTTAGGACAGTTTAGCAATCAGCCCCAGCATTTT	CASSLGQFSNQPQHF
TRBV9	TRBJ2-3	-	TRBD2	TGTGCCAGCAGCGACCTAGCGGGGGGGCAAGATACGCAGTATTTT	CASSDLAGGQDTQYF
TRBV5-1	TRBJ2-5	-	TRBD1	TGCGCCAGCAGCTTGTTCGACAGGGGAGAGACCCAGTACTTC	CASSLFDRGETQYF
TRBV4-1	TRBJ1-2	-	-	TGCGCCAGCAGCCAAAAACAGGGTAAGTATGGCTACACCTTC	CASSQKQGKYGYTF
TRBV7-2	TRBJ2-6	-	-	TGTGCCAGCAGCGCACAGGGTAGCTCTGGGGCCAACGTCCTGACTTTC	CASSAQGSSGANVLTF
TRBV28	TRBJ2-7	-	-	TGTGCCAGCAGGAGAGGGGGAGTGGGATCCTACGAGCAGTACTTC	CASRRGGVGSYEQYF
TRBV30	TRBJ1-3	-	TRBD1	TGTGCCTGGAGCGGACAGGGCTACACCATATATTTT	CAWSGQGYTIYF
TRBV19	TRBJ1-1	once	-	TGTGCCAGTAGTATGGGCATACTCTACACTGAAGCTTTCTTT	CASSMGILYTEAFF
TRBV28	TRBJ1-6	few	TRBD1	TGTGCCAGCAGTTCTACGGACAGGGGGTCCTATAATTCACCCCTCCACTTT	CASSSTDRGSYNSPLHF
TRBV19	TRBJ2-1	-	-	TGTGCCAGTAGTATAGACGACAGAGGGGCAGCTGAGCAGTTCTTC	CASSIDDRGAAEQFF
TRBV11-2	TRBJ1-1	-	TRBD1	TGTGCCAGCAGACATGGGACAGGGAGTGAAGCTTTCTTT	CASRHGTGSEAFF
TRBV6-1	TRBJ2-7	-	-	TGTGCCAGCAGTGGGGACTCCTACGAGCAGTACTTC	CASSGDSYEQYF
TRBV6-1	TRBJ2-1	-	-	TGTGCCAGCAGTGGATCACTTACGATCTACAATGAGCAGTTCTTC	CASSGSLTIYNEQFF
TRBV27	TRBJ2-7	-	-	TGTGCCAGCAGTTTATCGGTGCTAGCGACCTACGAGCAGTACTTC	CASSLSVLATYEQYF
TRBV14	TRBJ1-2	-	-	TGTGCCAGCAGCCATGTTCGTGGGGATGGCTACACCTTC	CASSHVRGDGYTF
TRBV28	TRBJ2-1	-	TRBD1	TGTGCCAGCAGGACCGGGACAGGGTCATACAATGAGCAGTTCTTC	CASRTGTGSYNEQFF
TRBV7-3	TRBJ2-5	few	TRBD1	TGTGCCAGCAGCCCGGGGACAGGGGGAGAGACCCAGTACTTC	CASSPGTGGETQYF
TRBV5-1	TRBJ1-3	-	-	TGCGCCAGCAGCTTGAGGGACGGGACGACGTCTGGAAACACCATATATTTT	CASSLRDGTTSGNTIYF
TRBV6-4	TRBJ1-5	-	-	TGTGCCAGCAGTGATAGGGAGGGGCAGGGTGGTCAGCCCCAGCATTTT	CASSDREGQGGQPQHF
TRBV9	TRBJ1-4	-	-	TGTGCCAGCAGCAGACCCCATGAAAAACTGTTTTTT	CASSRPHEKLFF
TRBV28	TRBJ2-4	-	-	TGTGCCAGTGGAGACTTAGCCAAAAACATTCAGTACTTC	CASGDLAKNIQYF
TRBV25-1	TRBJ2-1	-	TRBD1	TGTGCCAGCAGTGAAGACAGGGCACGGGGTCACAATGAGCAGTTCTTC	CASSEDRARGHNEQFF
TRBV6-5	TRBJ2-4	once	TRBD1	TGTGCCACGACGGACAGGATAAGAAACATTCAGTACTTC	CATTDRIRNIQYF
TRBV6-5	TRBJ2-7	-	-	TGTGCCAGCAGTCCCGGCGGCAGCTACTCCTACGAGCAGTACTTC	CASSPGGSYSYEQYF
TRBV6-4	TRBJ2-3	-	-	TGTGCCAGCAGCGCAGACCACACAGATACGCAGTATTTT	CASSADHTDTQYF
TRBV4-1	TRBJ2-7	once	TRBD2	TGCGCCAGCAGCCAACTAGCGGGTATCACCTACGAGCAGTACTTC	CASSQLAGITYEQYF
TRBV2	TRBJ2-7	-	-	TGTGCCAGCAGTACCGACTCTCGGGAGCAGTACTTC	CASSTDSREQYF
TRBV5-6	TRBJ1-5	-	TRBD1	TGTGCCAGCAGTTCGACAGGGTTGGGACAGCCCCAGCATTTT	CASSSTGLGQPQHF
TRBV28	TRBJ2-3	-	-	TGTGCCACCGCCGGACAGACCCTCACAGATACGCAGTATTTT	CATAGQTLTDTQYF
TRBV4-2	TRBJ2-7	-	TRBD2	TGTGCCAGCAGCGGTAGCGGGAGCTACGAGCAGTACTTC	CASSGSGSYEQYF
TRBV9	TRBJ2-1	-	-	TGTGCCAGCAGCGTAGGGACAGCCACCTACAATGAGCAGTTCTTC	CASSVGTATYNEQFF
TRBV7-3	TRBJ2-1	-	-	TGTGCCAGCAGCTTGGGACCGAGCTCCTACAATGAGCAGTTCTTC	CASSLGPSSYNEQFF
TRBV19	TRBJ1-5	-	-	TGTGCCAGTAGTCCAGAGGGCAGGAGAAGCAATCAGCCCCAGCATTTT	CASSPEGRRSNQPQHF
TRBV19	TRBJ2-1	-	-	TGTGCCAGTAGTTCCTCGGGTGGCGGGGACCCCTTTTACCATTACAATGAGCAGTTCTTC	CASSSSGGGDPFYHYNEQFF
TRBV7-9	TRBJ1-2	-	-	TGTGCCAGCAGCTTAGTCTCCGGCAGTAACTATGGCTACACCTTC	CASSLVSGSNYGYTF
TRBV2	TRBJ2-5	-	TRBD1	TGTGCCAGCAGTGGACAGGGGGCCCAAGAGACCCAGTACTTC	CASSGQGAQETQYF
TRBV7-6	TRBJ2-5	once	-	TGTGCCAGCAGCCCGCTAGAGACCCAGTACTTC	CASSPLETQYF
TRBV5-1	TRBJ2-7	-	TRBD1	TGCGCCAGCAGCTCCCTGACAGGGGTCGGGTACGAGCAGTACTTC	CASSSLTGVGYEQYF
TRBV5-1	TRBJ1-1	-	TRBD1	TGCGCCAGCAGCGGATTCTATACAGGGGTGGACACTGAAGCTTTCTTT	CASSGFYTGVDTEAFF
TRBV7-6	TRBJ1-6	-	TRBD1	TGTGCCAGCAGCCAAAGACAGGGGGCGTCCTATAATTCACCCCTCCACTTT	CASSQRQGASYNSPLHF
TRBV2	TRBJ2-3	-	TRBD2	TGTGCCAGCAGTGCTCTGAGCGGGATCACAGATACGCAGTATTTT	CASSALSGITDTQYF
TRBV10-1	TRBJ2-1	-	TRBD2	TGCGCCAGCAGCGGGACTAGCGGGAACAATGAGCAGTTCTTC	CASSGTSGNNEQFF
TRBV4-2	TRBJ1-4	-	-	TGTGCCAGCAGCCGGGGGGAATCAATACATGAAAAACTGTTTTTT	CASSRGESIHEKLFF
TRBV6-5	TRBJ2-5	-	-	TGTGCCAGCAGTCCACGGCTACCCCAAGAGACCCAGTACTTC	CASSPRLPQETQYF
TRBV9	TRBJ1-1	-	-	TGTGCCAGCAGCGACGCTGTCGGGACGCTTAACACTGAAGCTTTCTTT	CASSDAVGTLNTEAFF
TRBV5-1	TRBJ1-6	-	TRBD1	TGCGCCAGCAGCCAAGTGACAGGGGTTAATTCACCCCTCCACTTT	CASSQVTGVNSPLHF
TRBV9	TRBJ1-2	-	TRBD1	TGTGCCAGCAGCGTAGCGGCAGGGGGCGACTATGGCTACACCTTC	CASSVAAGGDYGYTF
TRBV7-2	TRBJ2-3	-	-	TGTGCCAGCAGCTTTACTAGGGGAGATACGCAGTATTTT	CASSFTRGDTQYF
TRBV7-9	TRBJ2-3	-	TRBD2	TGTGCCAGCAGCTTTAGCGGGTACACAGATACGCAGTATTTT	CASSFSGYTDTQYF
TRBV7-6	TRBJ2-2	-	TRBD2	TGTGCCAGCAGCCCCCGCTCGGGACTAAACACCGGGGAGCTGTTTTTT	CASSPRSGLNTGELFF